This T cell receptor beta chain was identified in a study of blood T cell repertoires in COVID-19. This clone showed up just a few times. The CDR3 totals 19 residues. V was clipped by 1 base and J by 0 bases; unmatched bases: 12. Per germline, CDR1 SGHAT and CDR2 FQNNGV. The data were produced by immunoSEQ multiplex PCR, yet TCRdb's version contains in-frame clones alone and is incomplete. The sample records 120,000 to 150,000 clones, approximately 89% being singletons. This chain uses TRBV11-2 with TRBJ2-3, with 8 bases lining up with TRBD2. This TCR came from a human donor in a cohort sampled during active COVID-19. Sequenced: peripheral blood. The CDR3 DNA follows: TGTGCCAGCAGCTTAGGGCCCCCGGGGGGGACACCTAGCACAGATACGCAGTATTTT. Translated, it gives CASSLGPPGGTPSTDTQYF.